The T cell receptor (beta chain) under discussion was sequenced for a study of neurological immune-mediated disorders (dated by TCRdb to about 2019). About the full investigation: Among the roughly 34 multiple sclerosis patients, relapsing-remitting MS was present in roughly 30 and secondary progressive MS was present in 3. The 106 TCR-beta libraries included longitudinal samples, technical triplicates and paired sorted CD4+ and CD8+ T-cell subsets alongside PBMC samples. Of the 70 or so subjects in the cohort, roughly 14 were HAM/TSP patients, approximately 34 were multiple sclerosis patients, and roughly 20 were healthy controls. Using UMI-based sequencing, the study compared peripheral blood TCR-beta repertoires from patients with HTLV-I-associated myelopathy (HAM/TSP), patients with multiple sclerosis, and healthy controls. Broad study findings and their caveats: Expanded clones from different subjects shared no identical CDR3 amino acid sequences, which suggests that TCR-beta repertoires were private in all groups. In phylogenetic analysis, the repertoires of 18 of 34 MS patients grouped into a cluster of related CDR3 sequences, which suggests a possible signature at the repertoire level. The MS cluster was not associated with any clinical or MRI features, and the authors stated that larger cohorts are needed. TCR clonal expansion was highest in HAM/TSP patients and lowest in MS patients, with MS patients falling below even healthy controls.

Unsorted PBMC libraries were generated from 2 million PBMCs stored in RNAlater at -80 °C until RNA extraction. The multiple sclerosis patients were enrolled in a US clinical protocol that used magnetic resonance imaging to evaluate disease progression. Peripheral blood underwent Ficoll-Hypaque density gradient centrifugation to isolate PBMCs, which were then cryopreserved in liquid nitrogen. This clonotype was seen at least ten times. The antigen it binds to is not known. No base qualities exist here, and no much larger clone lies one base off it. cDNA was synthesized by template-switch 5'RACE using a primer with a 10-nucleotide random unique molecular identifier that tagged each TCR transcript. Over 160 million TCR-beta sequences, covering 15-18 subjects, were produced in each sequencing run. The RNeasy kit was used to extract total RNA. The KAPA Real-time Library Amplification kit was used to amplify TCR-beta VDJ regions with primers targeting the TCR constant region and the 5'RACE anchor. Sample indexes and Illumina adaptors were added in a first PCR, and a second PCR then increased library yield. After purification with Ampure beads, the TCR product of roughly 650 bp was size-selected on a 2% E-gel SizeSelection system. Before pooling, libraries had their quality checked on a Bioanalyzer, their concentration measured with Qubit, and their quantity determined with the Kapa Library Quantification kit. An Illumina HiSeq 2500 was used to sequence the libraries paired-end at 2 x 150 bp. To increase sequence diversity, about 25-31% phiX was spiked into each library pool. From the authors' description of their analysis: Quality-filtered reads were processed with the UMI-based MiGEC pipeline, and over 75% of raw TCR sequences were removed by the MiGEC pipeline during error correction. VDJ genes were aligned to IMGT germline references, and clonotypes were defined by unique CDR3 amino acid sequence plus V-J genes. VDJtools evaluated clonal expansion, Shannon diversity and CDR3 relatedness (CalcPairwiseDistances, ClusterSamples); CLCbio workbench built phylogenetic trees. Expanded clones were defined as having at least 8 unique UMIs, based on coefficient-of-variation modelling across technical triplicates. The public reads were run again by TCRdb, first through fastp at Q25 and then through MiXCR, and only productive beta chains were kept. Records with the same CDR3 protein are collapsed into one entry carrying the most frequent genes and DNA. In this record, the V and J calls reflect TCRdb's handling and not the investigators' own analysis. This sample holds about 59,000 distinct CDR3 sequences; under 4.5% were observed only once. Together, the top ten hold under 3.5% of the sample.

The cysteine opens and the phenylalanine closes a CDR3 of 16 amino acids. The sequence is cut down to CDR3 DNA, 48 bases in frame from base 1. For CDR1 and CDR2, the germline V gene lists SGHRS and YFSETQ. The junction shows trimming of 4 bases on V and 5 bases on J, and the gene matches do not reach 15 bases of it. This sequence originates from a woman younger than 45 with multiple sclerosis. The chain couples TRBV5-1 to TRBJ2-7; TRBD2 matches 7 bases in the middle. Sequencing was carried out using PBMCs. The CDR3: CASSHWPGGGDHEQYF. The DNA is TGCGCCAGCAGCCATTGGCCTGGGGGAGGGGATCACGAGCAGTACTTC.